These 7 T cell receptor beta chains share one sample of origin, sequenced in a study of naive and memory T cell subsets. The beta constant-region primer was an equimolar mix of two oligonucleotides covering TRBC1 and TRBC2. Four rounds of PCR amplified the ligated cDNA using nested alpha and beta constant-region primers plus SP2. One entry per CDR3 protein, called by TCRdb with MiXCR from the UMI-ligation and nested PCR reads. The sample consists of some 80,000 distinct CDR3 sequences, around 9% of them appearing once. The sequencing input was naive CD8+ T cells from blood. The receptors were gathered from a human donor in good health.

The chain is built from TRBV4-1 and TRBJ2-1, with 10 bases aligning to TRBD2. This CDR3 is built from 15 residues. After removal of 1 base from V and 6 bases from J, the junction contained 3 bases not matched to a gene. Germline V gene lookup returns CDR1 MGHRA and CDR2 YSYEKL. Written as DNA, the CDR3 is TGCGCCAGCAGCCAAGGTAGCGGGAGGTTCAATGAGCAGTTCTTC. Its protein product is CASSQGSGRFNEQFF.

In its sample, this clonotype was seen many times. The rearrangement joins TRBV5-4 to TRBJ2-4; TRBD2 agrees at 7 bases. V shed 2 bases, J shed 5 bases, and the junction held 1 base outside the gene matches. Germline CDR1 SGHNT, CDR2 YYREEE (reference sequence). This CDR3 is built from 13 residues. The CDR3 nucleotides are TGTGCCAGCAGCTTAGCGGGGCAAAACATTCAGTACTTC. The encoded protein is CASSLAGQNIQYF.

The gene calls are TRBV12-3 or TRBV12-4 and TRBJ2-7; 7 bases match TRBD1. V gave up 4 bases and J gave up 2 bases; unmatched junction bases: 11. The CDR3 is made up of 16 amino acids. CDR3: CASSSSAGTEAYEQYF. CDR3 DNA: TGTGCCAGCAGTTCCTCGGCCGGGACAGAAGCCTACGAGCAGTACTTC.

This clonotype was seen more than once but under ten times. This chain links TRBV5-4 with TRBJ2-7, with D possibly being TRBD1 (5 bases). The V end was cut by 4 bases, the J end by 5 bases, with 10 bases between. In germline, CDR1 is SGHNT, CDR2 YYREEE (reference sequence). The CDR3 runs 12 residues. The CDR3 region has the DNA TGTGCCAGCAGCCGCGACAGACACGAGCAGTACTTC. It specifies CASSRDRHEQYF.

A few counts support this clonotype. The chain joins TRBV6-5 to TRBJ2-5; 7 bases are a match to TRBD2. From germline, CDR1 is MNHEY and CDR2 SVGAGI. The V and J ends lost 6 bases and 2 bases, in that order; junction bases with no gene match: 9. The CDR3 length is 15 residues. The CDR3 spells CASRSRGGLQETQYF. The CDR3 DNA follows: TGTGCCAGCAGGAGCCGCGGGGGACTACAAGAGACCCAGTACTTC.

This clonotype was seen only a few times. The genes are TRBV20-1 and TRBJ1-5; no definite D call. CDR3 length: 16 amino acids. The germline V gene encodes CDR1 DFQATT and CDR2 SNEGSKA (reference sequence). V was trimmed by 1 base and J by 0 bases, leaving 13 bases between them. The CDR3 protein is CSARATEIHSNQPQHF. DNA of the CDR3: TGCAGTGCTAGAGCAACGGAGATTCATAGCAATCAGCCCCAGCATTTT.

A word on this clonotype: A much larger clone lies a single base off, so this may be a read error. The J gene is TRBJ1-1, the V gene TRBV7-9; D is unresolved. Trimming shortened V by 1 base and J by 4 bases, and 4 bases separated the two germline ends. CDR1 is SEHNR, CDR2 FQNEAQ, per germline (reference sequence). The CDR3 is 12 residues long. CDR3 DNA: TGTGCCAGCAGCTTAGGGGTCACTGAAGCTTTCTTT. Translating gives CASSLGVTEAFF.